This T cell receptor (beta chain) appears in the sequencing data of a study of shared clonotypes between healthy human individuals. Trimming shortened V by 5 bases and J by 10 bases, and 13 bases separated the two germline ends. Germline V gene data show CDR1 as MNHEY and CDR2 as SMNVEV (reference sequence). The CDR3 loop spans 12 amino acids. A deep-level run was used for the assay. TCRdb's copy holds only in-frame clones and misses some; the assay was immunoSEQ multiplex PCR. The table includes around 700,000 clones, roughly 70% detected once. Naive CD4+ cells were CD45RA-selected; the remaining cells were memory.

Sequenced input: memory CD4+ T cells sorted from blood. Noted subset: CD45RA-negative fraction. This TCR derives from a woman aged 25 to 39 in good health. The chain joins TRBV27 to TRBJ2-3; possibly TRBD1 for D (6 bases). CDR3 nucleotide sequence: TGTGCCAGCAGTCCCCACAGGGCGCCGCAGTATTTT. Amino acids: CASSPHRAPQYF.